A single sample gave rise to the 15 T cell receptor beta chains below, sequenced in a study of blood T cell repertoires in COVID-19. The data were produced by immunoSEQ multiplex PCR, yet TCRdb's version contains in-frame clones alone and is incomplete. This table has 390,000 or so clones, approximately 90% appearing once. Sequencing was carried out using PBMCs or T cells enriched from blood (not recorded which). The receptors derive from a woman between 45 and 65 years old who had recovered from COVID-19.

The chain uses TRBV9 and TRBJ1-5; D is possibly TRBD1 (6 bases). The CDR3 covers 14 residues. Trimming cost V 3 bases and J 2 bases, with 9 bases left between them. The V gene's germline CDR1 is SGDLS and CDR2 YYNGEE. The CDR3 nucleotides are TGTGCCAGCAGCGGACAGGATGGCAATCAGCCCCAGCATTTT. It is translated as CASSGQDGNQPQHF.

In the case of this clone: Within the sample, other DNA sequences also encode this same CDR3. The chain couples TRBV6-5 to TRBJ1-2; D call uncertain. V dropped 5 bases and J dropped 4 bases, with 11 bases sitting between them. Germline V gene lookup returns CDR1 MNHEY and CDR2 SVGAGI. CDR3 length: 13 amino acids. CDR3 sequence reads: CASSSGGAYGYTF. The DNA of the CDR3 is TGTGCCAGCAGTAGCGGAGGCGCCTATGGCTACACCTTC.

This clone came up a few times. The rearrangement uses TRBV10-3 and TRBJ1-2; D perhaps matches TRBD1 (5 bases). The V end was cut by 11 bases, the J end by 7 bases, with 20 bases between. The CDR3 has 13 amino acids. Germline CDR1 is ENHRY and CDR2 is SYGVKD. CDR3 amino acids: CASVGGEGRGYTF. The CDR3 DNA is TGTGCCTCCGTGGGAGGGGAAGGGCGTGGCTACACCTTC.

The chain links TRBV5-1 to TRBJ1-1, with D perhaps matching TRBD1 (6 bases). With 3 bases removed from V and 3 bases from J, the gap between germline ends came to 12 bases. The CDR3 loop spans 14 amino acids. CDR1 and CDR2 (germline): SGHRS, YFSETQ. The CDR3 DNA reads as TGCGCCAGCAGCTCCCGGGGACACGACACTGAAGCTTTCTTT. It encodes CASSSRGHDTEAFF. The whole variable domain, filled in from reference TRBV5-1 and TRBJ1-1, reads KAGVTQTPRYLIKTRGQQVTLSCSPISGHRSVSWYQQTPGQGLQFLFEYFSETQRNKGNFPGRFSGRQFSNSRSEMNVSTLELGDSALYLCASSSRGHDTEAFFGQGTRLTVV.

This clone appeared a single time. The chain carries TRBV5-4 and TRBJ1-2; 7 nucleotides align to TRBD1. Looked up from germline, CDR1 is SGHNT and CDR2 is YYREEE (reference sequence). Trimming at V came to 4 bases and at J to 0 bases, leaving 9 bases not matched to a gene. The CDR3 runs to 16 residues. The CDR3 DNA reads TGTGCCAGCAGCCGATTTACAGGGGCCCCTAACTATGGCTACACCTTC. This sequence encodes CASSRFTGAPNYGYTF.

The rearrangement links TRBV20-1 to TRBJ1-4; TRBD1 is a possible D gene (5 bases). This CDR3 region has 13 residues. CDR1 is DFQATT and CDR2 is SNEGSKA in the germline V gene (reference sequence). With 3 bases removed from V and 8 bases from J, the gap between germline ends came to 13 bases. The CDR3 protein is CSASGPGEEKLFF. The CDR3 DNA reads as TGCAGTGCTAGTGGTCCGGGGGAAGAAAAACTGTTTTTT.

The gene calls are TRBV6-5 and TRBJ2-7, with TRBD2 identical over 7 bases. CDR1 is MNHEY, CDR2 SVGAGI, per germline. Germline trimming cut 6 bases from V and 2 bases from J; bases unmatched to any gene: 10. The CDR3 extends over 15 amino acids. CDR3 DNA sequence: TGTGCCAGCAGGGGACGGGGGGAAACTCCCTACGAGCAGTACTTC. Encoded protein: CASRGRGETPYEQYF.

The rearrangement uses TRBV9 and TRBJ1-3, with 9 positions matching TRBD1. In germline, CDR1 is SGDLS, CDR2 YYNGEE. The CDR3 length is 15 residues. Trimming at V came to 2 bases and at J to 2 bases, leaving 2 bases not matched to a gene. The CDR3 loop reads CASSVTGGTGNTIYF. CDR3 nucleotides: TGTGCCAGCAGCGTTACAGGGGGCACTGGAAACACCATATATTTT.

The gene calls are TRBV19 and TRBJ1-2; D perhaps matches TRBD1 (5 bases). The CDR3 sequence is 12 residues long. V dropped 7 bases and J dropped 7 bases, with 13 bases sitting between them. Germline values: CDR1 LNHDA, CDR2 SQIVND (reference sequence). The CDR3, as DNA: TGTGCCAGTAACGGGCAGGGCGGTGGCTACACCTTC. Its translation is CASNGQGGGYTF. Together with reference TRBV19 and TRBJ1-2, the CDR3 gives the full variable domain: DGGITQSPKYLFRKEGQNVTLSCEQNLNHDAMYWYRQDPGQGLRLIYYSQIVNDFQKGDIAEGYSVSREKKESFPLTVTSAQKNPTAFYLCASNGQGGGYTFGSGTRLTVV.

For the CDR3, the DNA is TGTGCCAGCACCCTGACTAGCGGGGGGGCATATGAGCAGTTCTTC. Its protein product is CASTLTSGGAYEQFF. V is TRBV2 and J is TRBJ2-1; 14 bases are a match to TRBD2. This CDR3 contains 15 residues. J gave up 8 bases and V 7 bases, and 7 bases lay outside the gene matches. From germline, CDR1 is SNHLY and CDR2 FYNNEI. The full variable domain, completed using reference TRBV2 and TRBJ2-1, is EPEVTQTPSHQVTQMGQEVILRCVPISNHLYFYWYRQILGQKVEFLVSFYNNEISEKSEIFDDQFSVERPDGSNFTLKIRSTKLEDSAMYFCASTLTSGGAYEQFFGPGTRLTVL.

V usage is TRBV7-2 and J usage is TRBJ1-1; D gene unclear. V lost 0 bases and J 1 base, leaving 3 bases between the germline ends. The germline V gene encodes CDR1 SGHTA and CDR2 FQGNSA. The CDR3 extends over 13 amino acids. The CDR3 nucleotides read TGTGCCAGCAGCTTAGCCGGGAACACTGAAGCTTTCTTT. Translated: CASSLAGNTEAFF.

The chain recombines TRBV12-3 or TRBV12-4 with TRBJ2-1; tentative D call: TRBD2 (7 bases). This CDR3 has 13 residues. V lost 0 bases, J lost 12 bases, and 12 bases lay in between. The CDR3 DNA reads TGTGCCAGCAGTTTAGCGGGAGGGGGTTGGCAGTTCTTC. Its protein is CASSLAGGGWQFF.

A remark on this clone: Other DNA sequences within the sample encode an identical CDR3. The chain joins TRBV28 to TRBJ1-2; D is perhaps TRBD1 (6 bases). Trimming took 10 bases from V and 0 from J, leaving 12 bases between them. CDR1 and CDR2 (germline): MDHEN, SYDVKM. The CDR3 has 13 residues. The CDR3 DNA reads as TGTGCCACCAGGGACACATCTAACTATGGCTACACCTTC. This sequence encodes CATRDTSNYGYTF.

Here the CDR3 DNA reads TGTGCCAGCAGCTTAGATGGGAGCAGGCAAACTTATGGCTACACCTTC. This encodes CASSLDGSRQTYGYTF. The V and J genes are TRBV7-2 and TRBJ1-2; no clear D. V was pared by 1 base and J by 5 bases, with 17 bases between. This CDR3 has 16 residues. Germline assignment: CDR1 SGHTA and CDR2 FQGNSA.

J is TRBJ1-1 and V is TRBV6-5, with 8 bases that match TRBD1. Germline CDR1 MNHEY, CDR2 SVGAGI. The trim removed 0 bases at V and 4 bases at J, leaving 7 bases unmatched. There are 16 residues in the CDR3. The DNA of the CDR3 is TGTGCCAGCAGTTACTCACAGGGGGTTTTGGTCACTGAAGCTTTCTTT. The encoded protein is CASSYSQGVLVTEAFF.